This passage covers 28 T cell receptor beta chains from one sample sequenced in a study of cytomegalovirus exposure and HLA in healthy donors. Researchers ran the PCR with 60 Vbeta and 13 Jbeta primers. The table came from immunoSEQ multiplex PCR; TCRdb's copy has only in-frame clones and leaves some out. The table shows 200,000 to 250,000 clones, with 79% occurring only once. Sequencing was performed on PBMCs. These receptors all stem from a man aged 50 to 59 in good health and CMV-seronegative.

V and J are TRBV18 and TRBJ1-1; 10 bases map to TRBD1. Looked up from germline, CDR1 is KGHSH and CDR2 is LQKENI. Trimming cost V 3 bases and J 1 base; bases outside gene matches: 5. The CDR3 sequence is 16 residues long. The DNA of the CDR3 is TGTGCCAGCTCACCGACGAGGGACAGGGGGAACACTGAAGCTTTCTTT. Protein product: CASSPTRDRGNTEAFF.

This chain links TRBV7-2 with TRBJ2-3; 11 bases map to TRBD2. The length of the CDR3 is 15 residues. Germline-derived CDR1 and CDR2 are SGHTA and FQGNSA. V lost 5 bases and J lost 4; bases outside the gene matches: 5. CDR3 loop: CASSLNSGRADTQYF. CDR3 nucleotide sequence: TGTGCCAGCAGCCTAAATAGCGGGAGGGCAGATACGCAGTATTTT.

The chain recombines TRBV6-4 with TRBJ2-1, with D tentatively TRBD1 (6 bases). This CDR3 has 13 residues. Germline CDR1 reads MRHNA; CDR2 reads SNTAGT. The ends were cut back, 4 bases at V and 7 bases at J, with 11 bases in the middle. The CDR3 reads CASSGTGYNEQFF. The CDR3 DNA is TGTGCCAGCAGTGGAACAGGGTATAATGAGCAGTTCTTC.

The chain employs TRBV7-8 and TRBJ2-5, with 11 bases identical to TRBD2. J was trimmed by 5 bases and V by 3 bases; bases with no gene match: 8. The CDR3 sequence is 16 residues long. Germline V gene data show CDR1 as SGHVS and CDR2 as FQNEAQ. Here the CDR3 reads CASSFPRSGRAETQYF. In DNA form, the CDR3 reads TGTGCCAGCAGCTTTCCCCGTAGCGGGAGGGCCGAGACCCAGTACTTC.

J is TRBJ1-2 and V is TRBV29-1, with TRBD1 matching over 10 bases. Germline V CDR1 and CDR2: SQVTM, ANQGSEA. With 7 bases clipped from V and 8 bases from J, the junction kept 7 bases outside the gene matches. This CDR3 is built from 12 residues. The CDR3 DNA reads TGCAGCGGCGGGACAGGGGCAAAGGGCTACACCTTC. Amino acids: CSGGTGAKGYTF. The whole variable domain, remainder taken from reference TRBV29-1 and TRBJ1-2, is SAVISQKPSRDICQRGTSLTIQCQVDSQVTMMFWYRQQPGQSLTLIATANQGSEATYESGFVIDKFPISRPNLTFSTLTVSNMSPEDSSIYLCSGGTGAKGYTFGSGTRLTVV.

The chain is built from TRBV5-5 and TRBJ2-1; D remains ambiguous. In germline, CDR1 is SGHKS, CDR2 YYEKEE (reference sequence). The CDR3 is 15 residues long. V lost 0 bases and J lost 2, with 9 bases in between. The CDR3 loop is CASSLGTETYNEQFF. CDR3 bases: TGTGCCAGCAGCTTGGGTACTGAAACCTACAATGAGCAGTTCTTC.

This clone was recorded only once. The chain carries TRBV5-1 and TRBJ2-5, with TRBD1 identical over 9 bases. Germline CDR1 and CDR2: SGHRS and YFSETQ. V shed 4 bases and J 11 bases; nucleotides not matched to a gene: 12. CDR3 length: 14 amino acids. CDR3 nucleotide sequence: TGCGCCAGCAGCGGGGGACAGGGTATTTGGGAGCAGTACTTC. It specifies CASSGGQGIWEQYF.

The chain joins TRBV2 to TRBJ2-5, with 7 bases matching TRBD1. This CDR3 has 13 residues. Germline CDR1 SNHLY, CDR2 FYNNEI. Trimming took 8 bases from V and 3 from J; bases not matched to a gene: 6. Written as DNA, the CDR3 is TGTGCCAGCGACACAGGGGTTGAAGAGACCCAGTACTTC. Residues: CASDTGVEETQYF.

The chain's CDR3 is CASSSRRREGLNEQFF. The DNA of the CDR3 is TGTGCCAGCAGCTCCCGTCGGAGGGAGGGCCTAAATGAGCAGTTCTTC. The chain links TRBV7-9 to TRBJ2-1; 7 bases agree with TRBD2. V lost 4 bases to trimming and J lost 7 bases; unmatched junction nucleotides: 13. CDR1 is SEHNR, CDR2 FQNEAQ, per germline (reference sequence). CDR3 length equals 16 residues.

The chain has TRBV27 and TRBJ2-7; the match to TRBD1 covers 9 bases. V was clipped by 5 bases and J by 5 bases; unmatched bases: 4. CDR1 and CDR2 (germline): MNHEY, SMNVEV (reference sequence). The CDR3 is 13 residues long. The CDR3 DNA follows: TGTGCCAGCAGTCTGGACAGGGGTCACGAGCAGTACTTC. This codes for CASSLDRGHEQYF.

This chain joins TRBV7-8 and TRBJ1-4; 7 positions agree with TRBD1. Germline CDR1 reads SGHVS; CDR2 reads FQNEAQ. The length of the CDR3 is 15 residues. J lost 4 bases, V lost 5 bases, and 7 bases had no gene match. In DNA form, the CDR3 reads TGTGCCAGCAGCCCTAGGGACAGTCTTAATGAAAAACTGTTTTTT. Its protein is CASSPRDSLNEKLFF.

The J gene is TRBJ2-4, the V gene TRBV27; 7 bases are a match to TRBD1. V gave up 11 bases and J gave up 0 bases; unmatched junction bases: 7. Per the germline V gene, CDR1 is MNHEY and CDR2 is SMNVEV (reference sequence). The CDR3 has 14 residues. CDR3 nucleotides: TGTGCCGGGGAAGGGGGCCTAGCCAAAAACATTCAGTACTTC. The encoded protein is CAGEGGLAKNIQYF.

The chain uses TRBV7-2 and TRBJ2-3; D might be TRBD2 (5 bases). This CDR3 spans 15 amino acids. The germline V gene encodes CDR1 SGHTA and CDR2 FQGNSA. V was cut by 8 bases and J by 4 bases, with 19 bases left in between. CDR3 sequence: CASVLEGAKSDTQYF. The CDR3 bases are TGTGCCAGCGTCCTAGAGGGAGCTAAGTCAGATACGCAGTATTTT.

The V and J genes are TRBV27 and TRBJ1-3; 8 bases are a match to TRBD1. CDR3 length: 15 residues. V lost 6 bases, J lost 4 bases, and 8 bases stayed unmatched. Germline CDR1 reads MNHEY; CDR2 reads SMNVEV (reference sequence). The CDR3 protein is CASSDQGAEGNTIYF. The CDR3 region has the DNA TGTGCCAGCAGCGACCAGGGGGCAGAAGGAAACACCATATATTTT.

This clone was counted once. The chain combines TRBV18 with TRBJ2-1, with TRBD2 identical over 12 bases. This CDR3 spans 14 amino acids. The junction had 2 bases not matched to a gene; V was cut back by 5 bases and J by 6 bases. Germline lookup yields CDR1 KGHSH and CDR2 LQKENI. The CDR3 DNA sequence: TGTGCCAGCTCAGAACTAGCGGGAGGCAATGAGCAGTTCTTC. Its translation: CASSELAGGNEQFF.

The chain carries TRBV25-1 and TRBJ1-6, with a weak D call TRBD1 (6 bases). V was shortened by 8 bases and J by 7 bases, with 15 bases between the two germline ends. Germline assignment: CDR1 MGHDK and CDR2 SYGVNS. The CDR3 has 14 amino acids. This CDR3 reads CASSSGTKNSPLHF. The CDR3, as DNA: TGTGCCAGCTCCTCCGGGACAAAAAATTCACCCCTCCACTTT.

The genes are TRBV27 and TRBJ1-2; weak D call: TRBD1 (5 bases). The V and J ends lost 5 bases and 4 bases respectively, with 14 bases between them. The CDR3 consists of 14 residues. CDR1 MNHEY and CDR2 SMNVEV come from the germline V gene (reference sequence). CDR3 region: CASSPTGRTYGYTF. The CDR3 DNA is TGTGCCAGCAGTCCAACAGGCCGCACCTATGGCTACACCTTC.

The chain uses TRBV7-9 and TRBJ2-7, with 8 bases matching TRBD2. After removal of 0 bases from V and 7 bases from J, the junction contained 14 bases not matched to a gene. The germline V gene has CDR1 SEHNR and CDR2 FQNEAQ (reference sequence). There are 17 residues in the CDR3. The CDR3 is CASSLAIASGSSWEQYF. CDR3 nucleotide sequence: TGTGCCAGCAGCTTAGCGATCGCCAGCGGGAGCTCCTGGGAGCAGTACTTC.

This sequence joins TRBV5-1 and TRBJ2-4; TRBD2 aligns across 10 bases. Germline lookup yields CDR1 SGHRS and CDR2 YFSETQ. V trimming: 4 bases; J trimming: 0 bases; junction bases outside the gene matches: 4. CDR3 length: 16 amino acids. The CDR3 region has the DNA TGCGCCAGCAGCGTTACTAGCGGGACAGCCAAAAACATTCAGTACTTC. This gives the protein CASSVTSGTAKNIQYF.

V and J are TRBV5-6 and TRBJ1-3; 7 bases match TRBD1. Germline assignment: CDR1 SGHDT and CDR2 YYEEEE. The V segment lost 1 base and the J segment 4 bases; nucleotides outside the gene matches: 5. There are 15 residues in the CDR3. The CDR3 sequence is CASSLKTGYGNTIYF. In DNA form, the CDR3 reads TGTGCCAGCAGCTTGAAGACAGGGTACGGAAACACCATATATTTT. The full variable domain, in which reference TRBV5-6 and TRBJ1-3 provide the parts outside the CDR3, is DAGVTQSPTHLIKTRGQQVTLRCSPKSGHDTVSWYQQALGQGPQFIFQYYEEEERQRGNFPDRFSGHQFPNYSSELNVNALLLGDSALYLCASSLKTGYGNTIYFGEGSWLTVV.

This clone came up a few times. The chain carries TRBV10-2 and TRBJ2-3, with 15 bases identical to TRBD2. After removal of 1 base from V and 0 bases from J, the junction contained 2 bases not matched to a gene. Germline V CDR1 and CDR2: WSHSY, SAAADI. The CDR3 is made up of 18 amino acids. CDR3 DNA sequence: TGCGCCAGCAGTGAGTGGACTAGCGGGAGGGCCAGCACAGATACGCAGTATTTT. Its translation is CASSEWTSGRASTDTQYF.

This chain uses TRBV10-2 with TRBJ2-5, with 11 bases lining up with TRBD1. Germline assignment: CDR1 WSHSY and CDR2 SAAADI. The trim removed 5 bases at V and 4 bases at J, leaving 3 bases unmatched. The CDR3 is made up of 14 amino acids. The CDR3 DNA sequence: TGCGCCAGCAGTCACGGGACAGGGGGAGAGACCCAGTACTTC. Protein sequence: CASSHGTGGETQYF.

The rearrangement joins TRBV5-1 to TRBJ2-5; 9 positions match TRBD1. The DNA end is a closer match to TRBJ2-7, so the J assignment may be wrong. There are 15 residues in the CDR3. CDR1 is SGHRS and CDR2 is YFSETQ in the germline V gene. CDR3 bases: TGCGCCAGCAGCGGCAGACAGGGGGGCTCCTACGAGCAGTACTTC. Protein: CASSGRQGGSYEQYF.

As regards this clone: Because it lacks the conserved phenylalanine or tryptophan at the end, this CDR3 is likely a read error. The chain is built from TRBV9 and TRBJ2-7; 8 bases are shared with TRBD2. Germline V gene sequence: CDR1 SGDLS, CDR2 YYNGEE. The CDR3 runs to 14 residues. Trimming removed 0 bases from V and 7 bases from J; junction bases left unmatched: 6. DNA for the CDR3: TGTGCCAGCAGCGTAGAAGCGGGAGCGCGGGAGCAGTACCTC. Translating gives CASSVEAGAREQYL.

This chain uses TRBV27 with TRBJ2-7; D uncertain. Germline loops: CDR1 MNHEY, CDR2 SMNVEV (reference sequence). This CDR3 spans 13 amino acids. Trimming left V 2 bases short and J 1 base short, with 6 bases between. The DNA of the CDR3 is TGTGCCAGCAGTTTACAGGTATCCTACGAGCAGTACTTC. As protein: CASSLQVSYEQYF.

CDR3 loop: CASSLDLNTEAFF. In DNA form, the CDR3 reads TGCGCCAGCAGTCTAGATTTGAACACTGAAGCTTTCTTT. The V gene is TRBV10-1, the J gene TRBJ1-1; D uncertain. The CDR3 covers 13 residues. V lost 5 bases and J 0 bases, leaving 7 bases between the germline ends. Germline loops: CDR1 WNHNN, CDR2 SYGVQD (reference sequence).

This clone was seen a few times. The V gene is TRBV4-2, the J gene TRBJ2-1, with 9 bases fitting TRBD2. The CDR3 is 17 residues long. J was trimmed by 8 bases and V by 2 bases; bases with no gene match: 13. The germline CDR1 and CDR2 sequences are LGHNA and YNFKEQ. The CDR3 region has the DNA TGTGCCAGCAGCCAACCGAAGGGGCTAGCGGGGCCGGATGAGCAGTTCTTC. The encoded protein is CASSQPKGLAGPDEQFF.

The J gene is TRBJ2-3, the V gene TRBV29-1; 9 nucleotides agree with TRBD2. The V gene end was trimmed by 6 bases and the J gene end by 2 bases; junction bases not matched to a gene: 3. CDR3 length: 13 amino acids. The germline V gene encodes CDR1 SQVTM and CDR2 ANQGSEA. This CDR3 reads CSVVAGATDTQYF. The CDR3 bases are TGCAGCGTAGTAGCGGGGGCCACAGATACGCAGTATTTT.